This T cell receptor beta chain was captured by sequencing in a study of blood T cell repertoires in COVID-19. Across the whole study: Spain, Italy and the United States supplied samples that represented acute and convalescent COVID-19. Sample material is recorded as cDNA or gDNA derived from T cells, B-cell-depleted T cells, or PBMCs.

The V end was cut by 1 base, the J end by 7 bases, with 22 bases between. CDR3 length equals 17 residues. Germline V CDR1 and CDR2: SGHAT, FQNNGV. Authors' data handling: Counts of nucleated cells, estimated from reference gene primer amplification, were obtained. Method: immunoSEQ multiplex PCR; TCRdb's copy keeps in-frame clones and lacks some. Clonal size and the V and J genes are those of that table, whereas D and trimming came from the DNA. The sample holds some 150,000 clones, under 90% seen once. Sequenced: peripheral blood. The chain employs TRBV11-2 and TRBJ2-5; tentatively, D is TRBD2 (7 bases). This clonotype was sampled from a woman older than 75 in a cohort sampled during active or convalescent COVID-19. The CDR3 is CASSLVTSLRGQGTQYF. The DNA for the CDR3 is TGTGCCAGCAGCTTAGTGACGTCATTGCGGGGGCAGGGGACCCAGTACTTC.